This T cell receptor (beta chain) was sequenced during a study of T-cell reconstitution after alpha-beta-depleted transplantation in children. Study-wide results and limits: Several hundred rapidly expanded clones from non-depleted graft cells reportedly supplied alpha-beta T cells about two months post-transplant. High day-60 TCRbeta diversity in some patients came from surviving recipient T cells and thymic progenitors. Counts and diversity of T cells one year after transplant came mostly from newly produced T cells.

Unique molecular identifiers were used to barcode this TCRbeta library. In TCRdb, the PCR reads were re-called with MiXCR into one record per CDR3 protein. The data show fewer than 250,000 distinct CDR3 sequences, with over 15% seen just once and 40% to 50% held by the top ten. Notes on this clonotype: The target antigen is unknown.

CDR3 length: 17 residues. Germline assignment: CDR1 SEHNR and CDR2 FQNEAQ (reference sequence). Losses at the gene ends were 1 base for V and 5 bases for J; bases not matched to a gene: 9. This clonotype originated in a male patient between 2 and 15 years old who had a stem cell transplant for acute lymphoblastic leukemia, so the T cells may come from the graft donor. The V gene is TRBV7-9, the J gene TRBJ2-2, with 8 positions matching TRBD1. The input for sequencing was PBMCs, mostly from graft donor cells, taken 360 days after TCRalphabeta/CD19-depleted stem cell transplant. CDR3 sequence (DNA): TGTGCCAGCAGCTTAGGGGGACAGGCATCGAGGACCGGGGAGCTGTTTTTT. Protein: CASSLGGQASRTGELFF.